This T cell receptor beta chain was identified in a study of blood T cell repertoires in COVID-19 (dated by TCRdb to about 2020). Study-wide context: Collaborator samples came from the United States, Italy and Spain and covered acute and convalescent phases of COVID-19. Deeply sampled blood TCRbeta repertoires from subjects exposed to, actively infected with, or recovered from COVID-19 were included in the dataset. HLA class I and class II types, where available, came from metadata supplied by the sample provider rather than from assay-based typing. The prospective study material was composed of cDNA or gDNA derived from T cells, B-cell-depleted T cells, or PBMCs. The repertoires were made available in a free public database intended to serve as a resource for research on the immune response to SARS-CoV-2. The samples were drawn from the first 160 participants of the ongoing ImmuneRACE study and from 1,254 subjects provided by 6 global collaborators. Sample metadata almost always included a de-identified subject ID, COVID-19 status, age in years and sex.

TCRbeta CDR3 regions were amplified from genomic DNA by means of the immunoSEQ Assay, a bias-controlled multiplex PCR. For the original study's pipeline: The number of nucleated cells in each sample was estimated from the amplification of reference gene primers within the assay. To quantify the absolute abundance of each unique TCRbeta CDR3 rearrangement, sequence reads were collapsed and filtered. For each sample, productive Simpson clonality was calculated by taking the square root of Simpson's diversity index across productive rearrangements. TCRdb holds this immuneACCESS table with in-frame rearrangements only. Some clones are missing; in checked studies, unresolved V genes explain under half, and the rest has no known cause. V, J and clone size were drawn from that table, and D and trimming were deduced from the DNA. Within this sample are some 200,000 clones, with approximately 89% of them counted one time only. Of the sample, about 3.5% is held by the ten largest clones.

From the cysteine through the phenylalanine, the CDR3 covers 15 amino acids. The read is trimmed to its CDR3 DNA, 45 bases read in frame from base 1. As regards this clone: Its antigen has not been determined. No quality values exist for individual bases; no much larger clone is one base distant.

The collaborating institutions used their own protocols to collect whole blood in K2EDTA tubes. For TCRbeta analysis, collaborators shipped samples as frozen whole blood, isolated PBMCs, or DNA extracted from either of those sample types. The investigation overall reported the following: The amount of clinical and demographic metadata varied by source and participant and was provided uncurated.

The sequence was collected from a man between 65 and 85 years old with acute or convalescent COVID-19. Sample: peripheral blood. The rearranged segments are TRBV7-5 and TRBJ1-2; the table's D call of TRBD1 was not tested on the DNA. TRBV7-5 is shown as a pseudogene. The bases are TGTGTCAGAAGCTTAGGCGGGACAGGGGGAGATGGCTACACCTTC. Its protein product is CVRSLGGTGGDGYTF.